This record looks at one TCR beta chain sequence and its context. TCRdb passed the RT-PCR reads through MiXCR, listing each CDR3 protein once. Among about 700,000 distinct CDR3 sequences listed, about 14% were seen once. Trimming cost V 4 bases and J 2 bases, with 21 bases left between them. Germline V gene data show CDR1 as SGHRS and CDR2 as YFSETQ. The CDR3 has 17 amino acids. This chain joins TRBV5-1 and TRBJ1-1, with D maybe TRBD1 (5 bases). The sequenced sample consisted of memory CD4+ T cells from blood. This receptor was taken from a female donor in good health, serving as a healthy control. The CDR3 coding sequence is TGCGCCAGCAGCCCGGTGGGGGGACCGAACGGAAACACTGAAGCTTTCTTT. It translates to CASSPVGGPNGNTEAFF.